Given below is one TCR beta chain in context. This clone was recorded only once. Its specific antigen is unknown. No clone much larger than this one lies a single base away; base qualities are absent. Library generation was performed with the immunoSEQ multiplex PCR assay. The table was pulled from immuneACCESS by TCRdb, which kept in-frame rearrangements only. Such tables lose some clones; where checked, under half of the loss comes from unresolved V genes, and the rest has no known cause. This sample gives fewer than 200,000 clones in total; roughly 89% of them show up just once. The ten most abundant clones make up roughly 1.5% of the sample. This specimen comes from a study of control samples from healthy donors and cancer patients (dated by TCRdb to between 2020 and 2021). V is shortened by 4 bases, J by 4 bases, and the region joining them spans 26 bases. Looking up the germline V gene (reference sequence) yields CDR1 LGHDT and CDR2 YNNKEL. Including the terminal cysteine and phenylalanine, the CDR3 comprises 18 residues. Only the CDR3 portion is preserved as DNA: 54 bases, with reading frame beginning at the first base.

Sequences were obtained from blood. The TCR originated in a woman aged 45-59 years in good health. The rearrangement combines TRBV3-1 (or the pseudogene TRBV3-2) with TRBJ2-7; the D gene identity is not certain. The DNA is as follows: TGTGCCAGCAGCCCCAGTTTAGGGCACCAAGATAATTATTACGAGCAGTACTTC. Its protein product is CASSPSLGHQDNYYEQYF.